A single sample gave rise to the 18 T cell receptor beta chains below, sequenced in a study of CD8+ T cells in alopecia areata. Reverse transcription of extracted RNA yielded cDNA, which provided the sequencing template. This table comes from immunoSEQ multiplex PCR, and its TCRdb copy is limited to in-frame clones, with some not included. Found here are 100,000 to 150,000 clones, roughly 58% of them singletons; the top ten hold 4.5%. Material: CD4+ T cells sorted from blood, obtained at week 0. The receptor set was obtained from a human donor with alopecia areata.

The chain couples TRBV5-1 to TRBJ2-1, with 12 bases identical to TRBD2. The V segment lost 4 bases and the J segment 8 bases; nucleotides outside the gene matches: 10. Germline V gene data show CDR1 as SGHRS and CDR2 as YFSETQ. The CDR3 spans 16 residues. The DNA of the CDR3 is TGCGCCAGCAGCGCCGCCCTAGCGGGGGGGAACGATGAGCAGTTCTTC. It encodes CASSAALAGGNDEQFF.

This chain links TRBV5-1 with TRBJ1-6; D gene ambiguous. The CDR3 runs 17 residues. Germline V gives CDR1 SGHRS, CDR2 YFSETQ. The germline V and J ends were trimmed by 2 bases and 10 bases, with 22 bases remaining between them. CDR3: CASSFLAASVRRSPLHF. The CDR3 nucleotides read TGCGCCAGCAGCTTCCTGGCAGCCTCGGTCCGTCGCTCACCCCTCCACTTT.

A few counts support this clone. The chain employs TRBV7-2 and TRBJ1-4, with a possible D match to TRBD1 (5 bases). The V end lost 5 bases, the J end lost 3 bases, and 16 bases lay between the germline ends. Germline loops: CDR1 SGHTA, CDR2 FQGNSA. The CDR3 runs 16 residues. CDR3 DNA sequence: TGTGCCAGCAGCCCCGACGGGGACTCGGCTAATGAAAAACTGTTTTTT. Amino acid sequence: CASSPDGDSANEKLFF. The full variable domain, in which reference TRBV7-2 and TRBJ1-4 provide the parts outside the CDR3, is GAGVSQSPSNKVTEKGKDVELRCDPISGHTALYWYRQSLGQGLEFLIYFQGNSAPDKSGLPSDRFSAERTGGSVSTLTIQRTQQEDSAVYLCASSPDGDSANEKLFFGSGTQLSVL.

This clone turned up a few times. The chain links TRBV7-3 to TRBJ2-5; D might be TRBD1 (5 bases). CDR1 is SGHTA, CDR2 FQGTGA, per germline. Trimming removed 5 bases at V and 6 bases at J, with 13 bases between. The CDR3 contains 13 residues. CDR3 sequence: CASSPDMEKTQYF. CDR3 nucleotide sequence: TGTGCCAGCAGCCCGGACATGGAAAAGACCCAGTACTTC.

There are a few counts of this clone. The V and J genes are TRBV10-3 and TRBJ2-1; D assignment may be TRBD1 or TRBD2 (5 bases each). The CDR3 contains 15 residues. Germline V gene data show CDR1 as ENHRY and CDR2 as SYGVKD. Trimming pared 7 bases from V and 0 bases from J, leaving 13 bases between. CDR3 region: CAITNRGDSYNEQFF. CDR3 DNA sequence: TGTGCCATCACTAATAGAGGGGACTCCTACAATGAGCAGTTCTTC.

The J gene is TRBJ2-3, the V gene TRBV6-5; D gene uncertain. V was shortened by 2 bases and J by 5 bases, with 11 bases between the two germline ends. This CDR3 is built from 14 residues. Germline V gene data show CDR1 as MNHEY and CDR2 as SVGAGI. The chain's CDR3 is CASSYGSTGDTQYF. The CDR3, as DNA: TGTGCCAGCAGTTACGGAAGCACGGGAGATACGCAGTATTTT.

This chain links TRBV5-4 with TRBJ2-1; the match to TRBD2 covers 7 bases. CDR1 is SGHNT, CDR2 YYREEE, per germline (reference sequence). V dropped 3 bases and J dropped 4; count of bases not matched to a gene: 7. The CDR3 spans 15 residues. CDR3 sequence reads: CASSSPGGIYNEQFF. CDR3 DNA: TGTGCCAGCAGCTCCCCCGGGGGGATATACAATGAGCAGTTCTTC.

The V and J genes are TRBV14 and TRBJ2-5; D unclear. V lost 0 bases to trimming and J lost 9 bases, with 11 bases between them. Germline values: CDR1 SGHDN, CDR2 FVKESK. This CDR3 is 13 amino acids long. This CDR3 is CASSQDLSRSQYF. In DNA form, the CDR3 reads TGTGCCAGCAGCCAAGATTTGTCAAGGTCCCAGTACTTC. Full variable domain (rest looked up from reference TRBV14 and TRBJ2-5): EAGVTQFPSHSVIEKGQTVTLRCDPISGHDNLYWYRRVMGKEIKFLLHFVKESKQDESGMPNNRFLAERTGGTYSTLKVQPAELEDSGVYFCASSQDLSRSQYFGPGTRLLVL.

The gene calls are TRBV29-1 and TRBJ1-3; D might be TRBD1 (5 bases). The CDR3 contains 15 residues. The V gene's germline CDR1 is SQVTM and CDR2 ANQGSEA. V shed 4 bases and J shed 0 bases, with 13 bases lying between them. The CDR3 DNA is TGCAGCGTTGGGGACCGGGGACCCTCTGGAAACACCATATATTTT. Translated: CSVGDRGPSGNTIYF.

This clone has just one count. The V call is TRBV4-1, the J call TRBJ2-1; D may be TRBD2 (6 bases). V dropped 0 bases and J dropped 9 bases, with 15 bases sitting between them. Per the germline V gene, CDR1 is MGHRA and CDR2 is YSYEKL. CDR3 size: 15 residues. The CDR3 DNA follows: TGCGCCAGCAGCCAAGAACGCGGGGTAACCTCTGAGCAGTTCTTC. This encodes CASSQERGVTSEQFF.

This chain uses TRBV11-1 with TRBJ1-2; a possible D gene is TRBD1 (6 bases). Germline CDR1 is SGHAT and CDR2 is FQDESV (reference sequence). This CDR3 spans 14 amino acids. V lost 3 bases and J lost 5, with 13 bases in between. This CDR3 is CASSLRGGVYGYTF. CDR3 DNA sequence: TGTGCCAGCAGCTTGAGAGGGGGAGTTTATGGCTACACCTTC.

The genes are TRBV7-2 and TRBJ2-2, with D uncertain. The CDR3 has 16 amino acids. Looked up from germline, CDR1 is SGHTA and CDR2 is FQGNSA. The germline V and J ends were trimmed by 5 bases and 0 bases, with 13 bases remaining between them. CDR3 sequence (DNA): TGTGCCAGCAGCCTCCCTAAACTCGCGAACACCGGGGAGCTGTTTTTT. Amino acid sequence: CASSLPKLANTGELFF.

This rearrangement joins TRBV10-3 to TRBJ2-5, with 9 nucleotides matching TRBD1. The V segment lost 8 bases and the J segment 4 bases; nucleotides outside the gene matches: 5. The CDR3 extends over 13 amino acids. Germline values: CDR1 ENHRY, CDR2 SYGVKD. CDR3 amino acids: CAIGDREGETQYF. CDR3 nucleotide sequence: TGTGCCATCGGGGACAGGGAGGGAGAGACCCAGTACTTC.

This chain connects TRBV11-2 to TRBJ2-5; perhaps TRBD2 as D (5 bases). Trimming removed 1 base at V and 2 bases at J, with 8 bases between. Germline V CDR1 and CDR2: SGHAT, FQNNGV. This CDR3 has 14 residues. In nucleotides, the CDR3 is TGTGCCAGCAGCTTAGGGGTAGCGCAAGAGACCCAGTACTTC. Residues: CASSLGVAQETQYF.

The chain carries TRBV27 and TRBJ2-1; D not certain. The CDR3 is 12 residues long. Trimming stripped 4 bases from V and 4 bases from J, with 5 bases between. Germline V gives CDR1 MNHEY, CDR2 SMNVEV (reference sequence). The CDR3, as DNA: TGTGCCAGCAGTTCAGAATACAATGAGCAGTTCTTC. Amino acids: CASSSEYNEQFF.

The CDR3 protein is CASSRDSEAFF. The CDR3 bases are TGCGCCAGCAGTCGGGACAGTGAAGCTTTCTTT. This rearrangement joins TRBV5-1 to TRBJ1-1, with 7 bases lining up with TRBD1. V was pared by 5 bases and J by 7 bases, with 2 bases of the junction left unmatched. CDR3 size: 11 residues. Germline values: CDR1 SGHRS, CDR2 YFSETQ. The full variable domain, rest sourced from reference TRBV5-1 and TRBJ1-1, is KAGVTQTPRYLIKTRGQQVTLSCSPISGHRSVSWYQQTPGQGLQFLFEYFSETQRNKGNFPGRFSGRQFSNSRSEMNVSTLELGDSALYLCASSRDSEAFFGQGTRLTVV.

This clone was recorded a few times. The gene calls are TRBV7-2 and TRBJ2-2; 12 bases line up with TRBD2. The CDR3 loop spans 15 amino acids. Germline V gene sequence: CDR1 SGHTA, CDR2 FQGNSA. After removal of 3 bases from V and 6 bases from J, the junction contained 2 bases not matched to a gene. DNA of the CDR3: TGTGCCAGCAGCTTTCTAGCGGGAGGGCCCGGGGAGCTGTTTTTT. Its translation is CASSFLAGGPGELFF.

The chain links TRBV29-1 to TRBJ1-2; D may be TRBD1 (6 bases). Germline CDR1 is SQVTM and CDR2 is ANQGSEA. V was clipped by 1 base and J by 0 bases, with 18 bases between them. The CDR3 has 17 residues. The CDR3 bases are TGCAGCGTTGAAGTCCGGACAGAGGCTCGGTCTAACTATGGCTACACCTTC. Encoded protein: CSVEVRTEARSNYGYTF.